The present T cell receptor (beta chain) was sequenced within a study of blood T cell repertoires in COVID-19. Across the whole study: COVID-19 samples from acute and convalescent phases originated in the United States, Italy and Spain. T cells, B-cell-depleted T cells, or PBMCs provided the cDNA or gDNA that served as material.

The CDR3 consists of 14 residues. Original processing methods: Cell counts per sample came from amplifying reference gene primers. Sequenced by immunoSEQ multiplex PCR; TCRdb stores in-frame clones only, minus some. Clonal size and the V and J genes are those of that table, whereas D and trimming came from the DNA. The sample lists 100,000 to 150,000 clones, roughly 83% occurring once. This clonotype was obtained from a woman aged 80 or older with acute or convalescent COVID-19. The specimen sequenced was peripheral blood. The chain joins TRBV21-1 to TRBJ1-2; the table's TRBD1 call for D was not verified on the DNA. TRBV21-1 is deemed a pseudogene. CDR3: CASSKAKQGCGYTF. In nucleotides, the CDR3 is TGTGCCAGCAGCAAAGCTAAACAGGGCTGTGGCTACACCTTC.